This passage covers 10 T cell receptor beta chains from one sample sequenced in a study of neurological immune-mediated disorders. TCRdb independently ran MiXCR on the 5' RACE reads; one entry per CDR3 protein. The data show tens of thousands of distinct CDR3 sequences, about 7% seen once. Sample: PBMCs. These receptors all stem from a middle-aged woman in good health.

This clonotype was seen at least ten times. The chain recombines TRBV5-1 with TRBJ2-2; D is possibly TRBD2 (6 bases). The germline gives CDR1 SGHRS, CDR2 YFSETQ. The CDR3 contains 16 residues. V was shortened by 4 bases and J by 4 bases, with 17 bases between the two germline ends. The CDR3 here is CASSRPRTTSTGELFF. DNA of the CDR3: TGCGCCAGCAGCCGGCCACGGACTACCTCCACCGGGGAGCTGTTTTTT.

This clonotype was recorded once. The chain combines TRBV3-1 with TRBJ1-2, with 7 bases identical to TRBD1. CDR3 length equals 15 residues. The germline gives CDR1 LGHDT, CDR2 YNNKEL (reference sequence). The V segment lost 1 base and the J segment 4 bases; nucleotides outside the gene matches: 6. The DNA for the CDR3 is TGTGCCAGCAGCCAAGGACAGGGACTTCTCTATGGCTACACCTTC. This translates into CASSQGQGLLYGYTF.

Comment on this clonotype: The junction departs from germline at one end; a sequencing error may be responsible. The rearrangement links TRBV12-3 or TRBV12-4 to TRBJ1-4; the D is unclear. The CDR3 totals 13 residues. The chain's CDR3 is CVSRIPTNEKLFF. The CDR3 region has the DNA TGTGTCAGCCGCATCCCAACTAATGAAAAACTGTTTTTT.

This clonotype was picked up many times. The J gene is TRBJ2-5, the V gene TRBV7-9; 8 bases map to TRBD1. Germline CDR1 SEHNR, CDR2 FQNEAQ (reference sequence). Trimming cost V 6 bases and J 2 bases; bases outside gene matches: 2. This CDR3 has 13 amino acids. CDR3 region: CASRGTGQETQYF. CDR3 bases: TGTGCCAGCAGAGGGACAGGTCAAGAGACCCAGTACTTC.

The chain joins TRBV19 to TRBJ2-2; 10 positions agree with TRBD2. In germline, CDR1 is LNHDA, CDR2 SQIVND (reference sequence). The trim removed 3 bases at V and 7 bases at J, leaving 8 bases unmatched. The CDR3 extends over 16 amino acids. Written as DNA, the CDR3 is TGTGCCAGTAGTATGGATCTAGCGGGAGTGGTCGGGGAGCTGTTTTTT. As protein: CASSMDLAGVVGELFF.

This clonotype was counted at least ten times. The chain has TRBV6-5 and TRBJ2-4; D remains ambiguous. Trimming removed 2 bases at V and 0 bases at J, with 8 bases between. The CDR3 is made up of 15 amino acids. CDR1 and CDR2 from the germline V gene are MNHEY and SVGAGI. The CDR3 reads CASSYGEGAKNIQYF. DNA for the CDR3: TGTGCCAGCAGTTACGGGGAAGGAGCCAAAAACATTCAGTACTTC.

The chain employs TRBV6-5 and TRBJ2-1; 7 nucleotides line up with TRBD2. The CDR3 has 16 residues. The germline gives CDR1 MNHEY, CDR2 SVGAGI. J gave up 2 bases and V 7 bases, and 11 bases lay outside the gene matches. CDR3 sequence reads: CASTPLARGAYNEQFF. CDR3 DNA: TGTGCCAGCACCCCACTAGCGCGAGGAGCCTACAATGAGCAGTTCTTC.

This clonotype appeared many times. V and J are TRBV7-9 and TRBJ2-3; TRBD2 matches at 12 bases. The germline gives CDR1 SEHNR, CDR2 FQNEAQ (reference sequence). V shed 6 bases, J shed 4 bases, and the junction held 5 bases outside the gene matches. The CDR3 is 15 residues long. The CDR3 sequence: CASSRLAGASDTQYF. DNA for the CDR3: TGTGCCAGCAGTCGACTAGCGGGGGCCTCAGATACGCAGTATTTT.

At least ten counts were recorded for this clonotype. V is TRBV5-1 and J is TRBJ2-7; TRBD1 matches at 8 bases. The CDR3 runs to 14 residues. Germline CDR1 reads SGHRS; CDR2 reads YFSETQ. J gave up 4 bases and V 4 bases, and 7 bases lay outside the gene matches. CDR3 coding DNA: TGCGCCAGCAGCCGCCGAGACAGGGGATACGAGCAGTACGTC. Residues: CASSRRDRGYEQYV.

This clonotype has at least ten counts. This rearrangement joins TRBV28 to TRBJ2-5; unclear D gene. This CDR3 is 10 amino acids long. Trimming pared 10 bases from V and 5 bases from J, leaving 8 bases between. Germline CDR1 and CDR2: MDHEN and SYDVKM. CDR3 in DNA: TGTGCCACAGAGTCGGAGACCCAGTACTTC. This translates into CATESETQYF.